This record covers a single T cell receptor beta chain. The authors ran a second PCR of about 7 to 11 cycles using a sample-barcoded 5' primer and a J-beta primer mix. TCRdb re-called the 5' RACE reads with MiXCR, one entry per CDR3 protein. The sample records approximately 940,000 distinct CDR3 sequences, about 48% being singletons. The sample originates from a study of blood T cells in healthy people across ages. Germline CDR1 reads PRHDT; CDR2 reads FYEKMQ (reference sequence). This CDR3 has 11 residues. The V and J ends lost 2 bases and 12 bases respectively, with 8 bases between them. The V gene is TRBV13, the J gene TRBJ2-1; no clear D. The source of this sequence is a young man in good health. Input material: blood. CDR3 residues: CASSLRAGQFF. In DNA form, the CDR3 reads TGTGCCAGCAGCTTAAGGGCAGGGCAGTTCTTC.